The rows below give T cell receptor beta chains drawn from one sample of a study of blood T cell repertoires in COVID-19. Repertoires were generated with immunoSEQ multiplex PCR, while TCRdb's copy carries only in-frame clones and drops some. The sample has fewer than 300,000 clones, approximately 86% seen once. The sequenced sample was peripheral blood. The receptor set was obtained from a woman in her 30s with acute or convalescent COVID-19. CDR3s include the opening cysteine and the closing phenylalanine or tryptophan. A D gene is named only where the DNA matches it firmly. The size field is filled for only some rows; it gives once, few, many or a size class.

V gene,J gene,clone size,D gene,CDR3 protein,CDR3 DNA
TRBV5-4,TRBJ2-7,-,TRBD1,CASSLPWTGFYEQYF,TGTGCCAGCAGCTTGCCCTGGACAGGGTTCTACGAGCAGTACTTC
TRBV3-1/TRBV3-2,TRBJ1-2,-,-,CASSHIRGDGYTF,TGTGCCAGCAGCCACATCCGGGGAGATGGCTACACCTTC
TRBV12-3/TRBV12-4,TRBJ1-5,once,-,CASSPQAGQPQHF,TGTGCCAGCAGTCCCCAAGCGGGGCAGCCCCAGCATTTT
TRBV5-1,TRBJ2-5,-,TRBD2,CASSLGLAGAETQYF,TGCGCCAGCAGCCTCGGACTAGCGGGAGCAGAGACCCAGTACTTC
TRBV19,TRBJ1-1,-,-,CASSKQGQTNTEAFF,TGTGCCAGTAGTAAGCAGGGACAAACTAACACTGAAGCTTTCTTT
TRBV6-2/TRBV6-3,TRBJ1-4,-,-,CASSHGKQGFRKLFF,TGTGCCAGCAGTCACGGAAAACAGGGTTTCAGAAAACTGTTTTTT
TRBV11-2,TRBJ2-2,once,TRBD2,CASSFGLASTGELFF,TGTGCCAGCAGCTTTGGACTAGCCTCCACCGGGGAGCTGTTTTTT
TRBV20-1,TRBJ1-1,few,-,CSAGDISEAFF,TGCAGTGCTGGTGATATATCTGAAGCTTTCTTT
TRBV11-2,TRBJ2-5,-,-,CASSFGQQETQYF,TGTGCCAGCAGCTTTGGGCAGCAAGAGACCCAGTACTTC
TRBV2,TRBJ2-1,-,-,CASKEGQVNNEQFF,TGTGCCAGCAAGGAGGGGCAAGTGAACAATGAGCAGTTCTTC
TRBV30,TRBJ2-3,once,-,CAWTSGGTDTQYF,TGTGCCTGGACGTCAGGGGGCACAGATACGCAGTATTTT
TRBV12-5,TRBJ2-3,-,TRBD2,CASGLAGGNTDTQYF,TGTGCTAGTGGTTTAGCGGGAGGGAACACAGATACGCAGTATTTT
TRBV10-3,TRBJ1-6,-,-,CAISESPGVNSPLHF,TGTGCCATCAGTGAGTCCCCGGGGGTTAATTCACCCCTCCACTTT
TRBV9,TRBJ2-7,-,-,CASSVGGGALYEQYF,TGTGCCAGCAGCGTAGGCGGCGGTGCGCTTTACGAGCAGTACTTC
TRBV4-3,TRBJ2-3,-,-,CASSQAQEGFFTDTQYF,TGCGCCAGCAGCCAAGCTCAGGAGGGTTTTTTCACAGATACGCAGTATTTT
TRBV4-2,TRBJ2-3,-,TRBD2,CASSQGQTSGRWSSTDTQYF,TGTGCCAGCAGCCAAGGACAAACTAGCGGGAGGTGGTCTAGCACAGATACGCAGTATTTT